This record concerns one TCR beta chain sequence. This entry is derived from a study of control samples from healthy donors and cancer patients. Sequenced by immunoSEQ multiplex PCR; TCRdb stores in-frame clones only, minus some. This sample has roughly 370,000 clones, with 75% to 95% found just once. The CDR3 runs 13 residues. The germline V and J ends were trimmed by 6 bases and 10 bases, with 13 bases remaining between them. Looked up from germline, CDR1 is MNHEY and CDR2 is SVGAGI. The sequenced sample was PBMCs. The chain carries TRBV6-5 and TRBJ1-6; no reliable D call. This receptor was obtained from a man aged 40-50 years with head and neck cancer. The chain's CDR3 is CASRSGMQSPLHF. CDR3 nucleotide sequence: TGTGCCAGCAGGTCCGGGATGCAGTCACCCCTCCACTTT.